The clone carrying this TCR beta chain has a count of ten or more. Its specificity is unknown. The data were taken from a study of T cell repertoires in cytomegalovirus infection. The overall study: Indications came from public TCR beta signatures; they pointed to CMV infection and to a matching HLA type. Study findings and constraints: In two of eight donors, the top clonotype was HLA-C-restricted CMV-specific.

One entry per CDR3 protein, called by TCRdb with MiXCR from the reads. Among 200,000 to 250,000 distinct CDR3 sequences listed, 9% to 15% were seen once. Trimming pared 0 bases from V and 5 bases from J, leaving 22 bases between. The CDR3 extends over 18 amino acids. The germline gives CDR1 SEHNR, CDR2 FQNEAQ (reference sequence). The chain joins TRBV7-9 to TRBJ2-5; D perhaps matches TRBD1 (6 bases). Specimen: PBMCs. The receptor was isolated from a human donor in good health (CMV status not recorded). Some clones in this sample may be carry-over from other donors' samples. Here the CDR3 reads CASSLAPMTGLLRETQYF. The CDR3 DNA reads as TGTGCCAGCAGCTTAGCGCCCATGACAGGTCTCCTCAGGGAGACCCAGTACTTC.